The present entry profiles one T cell receptor (beta chain) with its context. Its antigen is unknown. Libraries were prepared by immunoSEQ multiplex PCR; TCRdb keeps only in-frame clonotypes and omits some of them. The sample lists about 2.5 million clones, about 90% seen once, with more than 0.35% in the top ten. Germline CDR1 reads ENHRY; CDR2 reads SYGVKD. V was pared by 2 bases and J by 2 bases, with 11 bases between. The CDR3 sequence is 15 residues long. These data come from a study of shared clonotypes between healthy human individuals. Study outcomes and limitations: Naive CD4 clonotypes overlapped across several donors at approximately 5.3%.

From CD4+ cells came CD45RA+ naive and CD45RA-negative memory subsets. This clonotype originated in a man younger than 30 in good health. Some clones in this sample may be carry-over from other donors' samples. The sequenced sample consisted of naive CD4+ T cells from PBMCs. Subset defined: CD45RA+ positively selected. The chain carries TRBV10-3 and TRBJ2-3, with D hard to call. The CDR3 nucleotides are TGTGCCATCAGTGAGAATCGCGGCTCCACAGATACGCAGTATTTT. It specifies CAISENRGSTDTQYF.